The next 23 T cell receptor beta chains were all read from a single sample in a study of shared clonotypes between healthy human individuals. The naive CD8 fraction comprised CD45RO-negative cells positively selected for CCR7 and excluded terminally differentiated effector memory CD45RA+ cells. Profiling relied on immunoSEQ multiplex PCR, and the TCRdb table lists in-frame clones only, not all of them. Here the sample spans about 2 million clones, approximately 94% being singletons. The specimen sequenced was naive CD8+ T cells sorted from blood. The source of these receptors is a man aged 18-30 years in good health.

This rearrangement joins TRBV18 to TRBJ2-3, with D possibly matching TRBD2 (7 bases). Germline V gives CDR1 KGHSH, CDR2 LQKENI. The CDR3 has 15 residues. The germline V and J ends were trimmed by 3 bases and 6 bases, with 16 bases remaining between them. DNA for the CDR3: TGTGCCAGCTCACCCGCTGGGGGGGCAGGGGATACGCAGTATTTT. As protein: CASSPAGGAGDTQYF.

This clone was detected only once. The V call is TRBV29-1, the J call TRBJ2-5; no clear D. V was cut by 3 bases and J by 1 base, with 3 bases left in between. The CDR3 length is 11 residues. Per germline, CDR1 SQVTM and CDR2 ANQGSEA. The CDR3 coding sequence is TGCAGCGTTGATCGCCAAGAGACCCAGTACTTC. The encoded protein is CSVDRQETQYF. The complete variable domain, with remaining parts taken from reference TRBV29-1 and TRBJ2-5, reads SAVISQKPSRDICQRGTSLTIQCQVDSQVTMMFWYRQQPGQSLTLIATANQGSEATYESGFVIDKFPISRPNLTFSTLTVSNMSPEDSSIYLCSVDRQETQYFGPGTRLLVL.

This chain connects TRBV13 to TRBJ1-5; D may be TRBD1 (5 bases). V lost 6 bases, J lost 0 bases, and 12 bases lay in between. The CDR3 is 15 amino acids. The germline V gene has CDR1 PRHDT and CDR2 FYEKMQ (reference sequence). CDR3 sequence (DNA): TGTGCCAGCAGTCTCGGGGGATCTAGCAATCAGCCCCAGCATTTT. Encoded protein: CASSLGGSSNQPQHF. Full variable domain (missing parts from reference TRBV13 and TRBJ1-5): AAGVIQSPRHLIKEKRETATLKCYPIPRHDTVYWYQQGPGQDPQFLISFYEKMQSDKGSIPDRFSAQQFSDYHSELNMSSLELGDSALYFCASSLGGSSNQPQHFGDGTRLSIL.

This rearrangement joins TRBV11-2 to TRBJ2-5, with 10 bases aligning to TRBD2. V was pared by 5 bases and J by 5 bases, with 8 bases of the junction left unmatched. The CDR3 totals 15 residues. The V gene's germline CDR1 is SGHAT and CDR2 FQNNGV. The DNA for the CDR3 is TGTGCCAGCAGCCCGTTAACTAGCGGGGACGAGACCCAGTACTTC. Its protein product is CASSPLTSGDETQYF.

The chain joins TRBV7-9 to TRBJ1-2; unclear D gene. Germline V CDR1 and CDR2: SEHNR, FQNEAQ (reference sequence). The V end was cut by 5 bases, the J end by 7 bases, with 17 bases between. This CDR3 is built from 14 residues. CDR3 protein: CASSPTVWTGGYTF. CDR3 sequence (DNA): TGTGCCAGCAGCCCGACCGTGTGGACGGGTGGCTACACCTTC.

The rearrangement links TRBV5-4 to TRBJ2-5; TRBD2 aligns across 7 bases. The trim removed 3 bases at V and 2 bases at J, leaving 4 bases unmatched. The CDR3 has 14 residues. Per germline, CDR1 SGHNT and CDR2 YYREEE (reference sequence). The CDR3 bases are TGTGCCAGCAGCTCCGGGACTATACAAGAGACCCAGTACTTC. Translated: CASSSGTIQETQYF.

This clone showed up just once. The CDR3 coding sequence is TGTGCCAGCAGCTTACTTTTAGCGGGGGCCTACGAGCAGTACTTC. It codes for CASSLLLAGAYEQYF. J is TRBJ2-7 and V is TRBV13, with TRBD2 matching over 9 bases. Germline trimming cut 2 bases from V and 2 bases from J; bases unmatched to any gene: 4. Germline V gene sequence: CDR1 PRHDT, CDR2 FYEKMQ (reference sequence). This CDR3 region has 15 residues.

Concerning this clone itself: At one end the junction does not follow the germline gene, possibly because of a read error. The chain links TRBV10-2 to TRBJ1-1; no clear D. CDR1 WSHSY and CDR2 SAAADI come from the germline V gene. This CDR3 has 12 residues. CDR3 sequence: CASNEGYPEAFF. CDR3 DNA sequence: TGCGCCAGCAATGAGGGTTATCCTGAAGCTTTCTTT.

V is TRBV6-6 and J is TRBJ2-7; perhaps TRBD1 as D (5 bases). The V and J ends lost 6 bases and 3 bases respectively, with 9 bases between them. This CDR3 has 12 residues. Germline-derived CDR1 and CDR2 are MNHNY and SVGAGI (reference sequence). The CDR3 spells CASRTDSYEQYF. CDR3 DNA sequence: TGTGCCAGCAGGACCGACAGCTACGAGCAGTACTTC.

CDR3: CASSQDLQDYEQYF. In DNA, the CDR3 is TGCGCCAGCAGCCAAGATTTACAGGACTACGAGCAGTACTTC. The V call is TRBV4-3, the J call TRBJ2-7; tentatively, D is TRBD1 (5 bases). Germline V gene sequence: CDR1 LGHNA, CDR2 YSLEER. V lost 0 bases to trimming and J lost 3 bases, with 9 bases between them. The CDR3 has 14 amino acids.

In regard to this clone: Other DNA sequences in the same sample also yield this CDR3. V and J are TRBV6-5 and TRBJ2-2; D gene ambiguous. Trimming removed 3 bases from V and 5 bases from J, with 10 bases in between. Germline lookup yields CDR1 MNHEY and CDR2 SVGAGI. CDR3 length: 14 residues. This chain's CDR3 is CASSYGSGTGELFF. In DNA form, the CDR3 reads TGTGCCAGCAGTTATGGGTCCGGGACCGGGGAGCTGTTTTTT.

V usage is TRBV27 and J usage is TRBJ2-5, with D hard to call. The CDR3 is made up of 14 amino acids. V lost 6 bases to trimming and J lost 5 bases, with 16 bases between them. Germline V lookup: CDR1 MNHEY, CDR2 SMNVEV (reference sequence). CDR3 loop: CASSTRLGGETQYF. CDR3 DNA sequence: TGTGCCAGCAGCACGAGACTTGGCGGCGAGACCCAGTACTTC.

The chain links TRBV28 to TRBJ2-7; D is perhaps TRBD1 (5 bases). Germline values: CDR1 MDHEN, CDR2 SYDVKM. Trimming pared 3 bases from V and 2 bases from J, leaving 11 bases between. The CDR3 runs to 14 residues. This CDR3 is CASSFGHSPYEQYF. For the CDR3, the DNA is TGTGCCAGCAGTTTCGGACACTCTCCCTACGAGCAGTACTTC.

As regards this clone: Other DNA variants within this sample encode the same CDR3. The rearrangement uses TRBV11-2 and TRBJ2-7; D remains ambiguous. The length of the CDR3 is 12 residues. V was cut by 3 bases and J by 1 base, with 4 bases left in between. Germline V lookup: CDR1 SGHAT, CDR2 FQNNGV. The DNA of the CDR3 is TGTGCCAGCAGCTTGGATTCCTACGAGCAGTACTTC. Amino acids: CASSLDSYEQYF.

Notes on this clone: Other DNA sequences of this sample code for an identical CDR3. The chain joins TRBV4-1 to TRBJ2-1; D might be TRBD2 (5 bases). Germline V lookup: CDR1 MGHRA, CDR2 YSYEKL. Trimming took off 1 base at V and 0 bases at J, with 10 bases between the two ends. CDR3 length: 16 amino acids. DNA for the CDR3: TGCGCCAGCAGCCAAGTATCGGGGAGCTCCTACAATGAGCAGTTCTTC. It encodes CASSQVSGSSYNEQFF.

This clone was seen once. This CDR3 is also generated by other DNA sequences in the sample. CDR3: CSAGDYEQYF. Here the CDR3 DNA reads TGCAGTGCTGGGGACTACGAGCAGTACTTC. The chain uses TRBV20-1 and TRBJ2-7; D not resolved. There are 10 residues in the CDR3. Germline values: CDR1 DFQATT, CDR2 SNEGSKA (reference sequence). V was clipped by 5 bases and J by 3 bases, with 5 bases between them.

The chain joins TRBV12-5 to TRBJ2-1; 9 nucleotides agree with TRBD1. The CDR3 is made up of 13 amino acids. Germline V gene sequence: CDR1 LGHNT, CDR2 FRNRAP. Trimming took 6 bases from V and 12 from J; bases not matched to a gene: 9. CDR3: CASGPGMGQGQFF. The CDR3 DNA reads TGTGCTAGTGGGCCCGGGATGGGACAGGGGCAGTTCTTC.

The V and J genes are TRBV11-2 and TRBJ2-1, with D perhaps matching TRBD1 (5 bases). The CDR3 extends over 13 amino acids. V was pared by 7 bases and J by 6 bases, with 13 bases between. Germline V gives CDR1 SGHAT, CDR2 FQNNGV. The CDR3 is CASTWTTSNEQFF. The CDR3 DNA reads TGTGCCAGCACCTGGACAACATCCAATGAGCAGTTCTTC.

Concerning this clone itself: At one end, the junction sequence differs from germline, possibly due to a read error. The chain employs TRBV6-5 and TRBJ2-2; D unclear. Per germline, CDR1 MNHEY and CDR2 SVGAGI. The CDR3 has 13 amino acids. The CDR3 region is CASSDSHTGELFF. The CDR3 DNA is TGTGCCAGCAGTGACTCTCACACCGGGGAGCTGTTTTTT.

This chain uses TRBV2 with TRBJ2-5; D gene ambiguous. The germline V and J ends were trimmed by 3 bases and 3 bases, with 8 bases remaining between them. The CDR3 sequence is 13 residues long. The germline gives CDR1 SNHLY, CDR2 FYNNEI. The CDR3, as DNA: TGTGCCAGCAGTGAGTTTAGGAAAGAGACCCAGTACTTC. This gives the protein CASSEFRKETQYF.

The J gene is TRBJ1-1, the V gene TRBV29-1; tentative D call: TRBD1 (6 bases). Trimming removed 7 bases from V and 6 bases from J, with 18 bases in between. Germline CDR1 is SQVTM and CDR2 is ANQGSEA. This CDR3 is 13 amino acids long. The CDR3 loop reads CSAERGPPAEAFF. The CDR3 DNA reads TGCAGCGCCGAACGGGGGCCACCAGCTGAAGCTTTCTTT.

The V and J genes are TRBV16 and TRBJ2-5, with no clear D. The germline gives CDR1 KGHSY, CDR2 FQNENV. V lost 1 base and J lost 7, with 7 bases in between. CDR3 size: 12 residues. The CDR3 sequence: CASSQFRGTQYF. CDR3 bases: TGTGCCAGCAGCCAATTCCGAGGGACCCAGTACTTC.

The rearrangement joins TRBV12-5 to TRBJ2-1; tentative D call: TRBD2 (6 bases). Between the trimmed V and J ends, which lost 7 bases and 5 bases, there was a span of 21 bases. Germline V gene sequence: CDR1 LGHNT, CDR2 FRNRAP. The length of the CDR3 is 16 residues. The CDR3 DNA follows: TGTGCTAGTGCCCCGGGGGTAGGCAGGGTGAACAATGAGCAGTTCTTC. Its protein is CASAPGVGRVNNEQFF.